This TCR beta chain was recorded in a study of identical twins. This CDR3 is built from 13 residues. The V end lost 6 bases, the J end lost 11 bases, and 19 bases lay between the germline ends. This clonotype was counted a single time. Its antigen is not known. TCRdb passed the 5' RACE reads through MiXCR, listing each CDR3 protein once. The table shows roughly 1.6 million distinct CDR3 sequences, with about 30% occurring only once. Study outcomes and limitations: Twins' surplus sharing was weaker for beta out-of-frame sequences.

The sequence was collected from a newborn girl in good health. The sequenced material came from cord blood. The V gene is TRBV12-3 or TRBV12-4, the J gene TRBJ2-5, with D unclear. The CDR3 sequence is CASSAAFRVEQYF. CDR3 DNA sequence: TGTGCCAGCAGCGCGGCCTTTAGGGTTGAGCAGTACTTC.